A few counts support the clone carrying this T cell receptor beta chain. The target antigen is unknown. The sample belongs to a study of blood T cells in healthy people across ages. For the second PCR, which ran for about 7 to 12 cycles, a sample-barcoded 5' primer and a J-beta primer mix were used. Each of the cDNA molecules was tagged by a template-switch adaptor with 12 random nucleotides. One entry per CDR3 protein, called by TCRdb with MiXCR from the 5' RACE reads. The sample lists over 500,000 distinct CDR3 sequences; 45% to 60% were seen once. Findings and caveats of the study: Donor CMV infection status was unknown, possibly confounding age-related changes in expanded clonotypes. Across samples, TCR beta diversity tracked strongly with naive T cell percentage.

Every sample yielded at least 6.5 million isolated PBMCs. The clonotype was recovered from a woman older than 75 in good health. Sequenced input: blood.

The CDR3 spells CASRLAGATGELFF. CDR3 nucleotide sequence: TGTGCCAGCAGACTAGCGGGAGCCACCGGGGAGCTGTTTTTT. The chain links TRBV28 to TRBJ2-2; 11 bases align to TRBD2. With V trimmed by 6 bases and J by 4 bases, 1 base remained unmatched. The germline CDR1 and CDR2 sequences are MDHEN and SYDVKM. The CDR3 spans 14 residues.